This passage covers 9 T cell receptor beta chains from one sample sequenced in a study of T cells in women clearing cervical HPV infection. Some clones are missing from TCRdb's copy, which holds only in-frame ones; the method was immunoSEQ multiplex PCR. The sample table sets out under 25,000 clones. The sample comprised blood buffy coat. The receptors here all came from a woman between 18 and 70 years old with a cervical HPV16 infection that either progressed to CIN3+ or cleared (not recorded which).

Of note for this clone: The read gets to within 3 residues of the CDR3 end, and the germline J gene fills in the rest. The chain is built from TRBV20-1 and TRBJ1-2, with 9 bases matching TRBD1. The CDR3 runs to 15 residues. CDR1 and CDR2 from the germline V gene are DFQATT and SNEGSKA (reference sequence). The sequenced part of the CDR3 DNA is TGCAGTGCCCGACCGGGACAGGGATATGGCAATGAC. It specifies CSARPGQGYGND. The CDR3 reads in full as CSARPGQGYGNDYTF.

Notes on this clone: The read terminates 3 residues ahead of where the CDR3 ends, so the germline J gene completes it. This rearrangement joins TRBV19 to TRBJ1-2, with D unresolved. Looked up from germline, CDR1 is LNHDA and CDR2 is SQIVND (reference sequence). This CDR3 contains 13 residues. CDR3 region: CASSSGATDTYTF. The part of the CDR3 DNA that was read is TGTGCCAGTAGTTCCGGAGCCACAGATACC.

Details on this clone: The read halts 3 residues ahead of the CDR3 end, with the missing end drawn from the germline J gene. The rearrangement links TRBV5-4 to TRBJ2-7; 7 nucleotides agree with TRBD1. V shed 0 bases and J 3 bases; nucleotides not matched to a gene: 9. The germline V gene encodes CDR1 SGHNT and CDR2 YYREEE (reference sequence). This CDR3 spans 16 amino acids. CDR3 DNA (partial): TGTGCCAGCAGCTTGGGATCCCCGGGGACAGACTACGAG. It specifies CASSLGSPGTDYE. The whole CDR3 sequence is CASSLGSPGTDYEQYF.

As for this clone: The read gets to within 3 residues of the CDR3 end, and the germline J gene fills in the rest. The V call is TRBV30, the J call TRBJ2-2, with 8 bases lining up with TRBD2. This CDR3 region has 12 residues. CDR1 and CDR2 (germline): GTSNPN, SVGIG (reference sequence). The CDR3 region is CACRGGANVLFF. The DNA read from the CDR3 is TGTGCCTGCCGGGGGGGGGCCAACGTG.

A note on this clone: The read comes to an end 3 residues before the CDR3 does, leaving the germline J gene to fill in the end. V is TRBV5-6 and J is TRBJ2-5; 7 bases match TRBD1. Germline trimming cut 4 bases from V and 6 bases from J; bases unmatched to any gene: 6. The CDR3 runs 13 residues. The germline V gene has CDR1 SGHDT and CDR2 YYEEEE. Partial CDR3 DNA: TGTGCCAGCAGCAGCGACAGGGAGCAGACC. Residues: CASSSDREQT. The full CDR3 protein is CASSSDREQTQYF. Complete variable domain (other parts from reference TRBV5-6 and TRBJ2-5): DAGVTQSPTHLIKTRGQQVTLRCSPKSGHDTVSWYQQALGQGPQFIFQYYEEEERQRGNFPDRFSGHQFPNYSSELNVNALLLGDSALYLCASSSDREQTQYFGPGTRLLVL.

As regards this clone: The read gets to within 3 residues of the CDR3 end, and the germline J gene fills in the rest. The chain recombines TRBV20-1 with TRBJ1-5; perhaps TRBD1 as D (6 bases). V dropped 0 bases and J dropped 7 bases, with 16 bases sitting between them. In germline, CDR1 is DFQATT, CDR2 SNEGSKA (reference sequence). The CDR3 covers 15 residues. The sequenced CDR3 bases are TGCAGTGCTAGAGATGGGGGGGGCGTCAAACAGCCC. Residues: CSARDGGGVKQP. The whole CDR3 region reads CSARDGGGVKQPQHF.

Notes on this clone: The read is 3 residues too short to cover the CDR3 end, so that end is filled in from the germline J gene. The chain carries TRBV4-2 and TRBJ2-4; D is uncertain. CDR3 length: 15 residues. The germline V gene has CDR1 LGHNA and CDR2 YNFKEQ. Trimming took off 1 base at V and 7 bases at J, with 14 bases between the two ends. CDR3: CASSQAVAAQNIQYF. The CDR3 bases that were read are TGTGCCAGCAGCCAAGCTGTCGCGGCTCAGAACATT.

Of note for this clone: The CDR3 end lies 3 residues beyond the end of the read and is filled in from the germline J gene. This chain joins TRBV6-2 or TRBV6-3 and TRBJ1-2; 10 bases align to TRBD1. V was pared by 5 bases and J by 6 bases, with 9 bases of the junction left unmatched. Germline loops: CDR1 MNHEY, CDR2 SVGEGT. The CDR3 spans 15 residues. CDR3 bases read: TGTGCCAGCAGTCGGGACGGGACAGGGGATCATGGC. It encodes CASSRDGTGDHG. From start to end, the CDR3 is CASSRDGTGDHGYTF.

Note on this clone: The read ends 3 residues before the CDR3 terminus; that terminus is restored from the germline J gene. This chain uses TRBV6-2 or TRBV6-3 with TRBJ2-7, with TRBD1 identical over 9 bases. Per the germline V gene, CDR1 is MNHEY and CDR2 is SVGEGT. Trimming cost V 7 bases and J 5 bases; bases outside gene matches: 18. This CDR3 contains 17 residues. The sequenced CDR3 bases are TGTGCCAGCACGCCCCACCAACGGACAGGGGATAGCGACGAG. It is translated as CASTPHQRTGDSDE. The whole CDR3 protein reads CASTPHQRTGDSDEQYF.